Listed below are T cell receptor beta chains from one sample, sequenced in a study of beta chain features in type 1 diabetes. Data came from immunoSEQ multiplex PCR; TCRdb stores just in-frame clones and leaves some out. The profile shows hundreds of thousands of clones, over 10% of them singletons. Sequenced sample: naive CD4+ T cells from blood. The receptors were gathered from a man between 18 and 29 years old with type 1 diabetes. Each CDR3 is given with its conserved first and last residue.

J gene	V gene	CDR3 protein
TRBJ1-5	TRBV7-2	CASVKGSGGLSQPQHF
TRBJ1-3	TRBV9	CASSVGGAGSGNTIYF
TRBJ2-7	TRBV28	CASSPIGPWGEQYF
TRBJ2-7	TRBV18	CASSPGGYEQYF
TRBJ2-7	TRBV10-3	CAIRATGDGLDEQYF
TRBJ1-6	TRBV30	CAWSRVGTVGSPLHF
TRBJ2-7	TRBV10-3	CAIRGSGSAYEQYF
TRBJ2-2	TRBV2	CASSELHGESGELFF
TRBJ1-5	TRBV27	CAGSRSNQPQHF
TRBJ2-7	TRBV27	CASSLLGQGPSYEQYF
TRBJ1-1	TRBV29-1	CSVRTGGLYTEAFF
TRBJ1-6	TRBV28	CASGGRQFTLHF
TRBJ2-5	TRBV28	CASGRQGLRTQYF
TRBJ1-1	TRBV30	CAGTGGNTEAFF
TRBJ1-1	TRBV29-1	CSVRTGGTEAFF
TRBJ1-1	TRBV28	CASSLIRGTEAFF
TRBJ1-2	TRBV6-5	CASSYSGAESNYGYTF
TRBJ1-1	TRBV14	CASSQGFAGNTEAFF
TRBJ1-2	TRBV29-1	CSVRQGLNYGYTF
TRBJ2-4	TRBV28	CASSFSRGMVSIQYF
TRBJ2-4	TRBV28	CATIKNIQYF
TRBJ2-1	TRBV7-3	CASSGRGTSIPPEQFF
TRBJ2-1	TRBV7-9	CASSFSETEQFF
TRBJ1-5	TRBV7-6	CASSLVPGEGYQPQHF
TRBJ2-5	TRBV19	CASSSRQGTQYF
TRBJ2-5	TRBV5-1	CASSPGGNQETQYF
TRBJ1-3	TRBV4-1	CASSQVDRSDTIYF
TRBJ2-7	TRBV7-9	CASSSTDEQYF
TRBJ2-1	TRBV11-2	CASSLELAGGLIYNEQFF
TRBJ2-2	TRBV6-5	CASTLGQGPAGELFF
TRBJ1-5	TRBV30	CAWSGDRTRGQPQHF
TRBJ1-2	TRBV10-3	CAISWTGEDYGYTF
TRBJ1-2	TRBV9	CASSGGGKKDPHYGYTF
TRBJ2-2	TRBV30	CAWMAGAPGTGELFF
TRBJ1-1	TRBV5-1	CASSTGPDLNTEAFF
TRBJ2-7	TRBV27	CASVSLTGNSYEQYF
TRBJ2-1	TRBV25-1	CASSEPGYQYNEQFF
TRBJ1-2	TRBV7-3	CASSPTGGYGYTF
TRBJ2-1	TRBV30	CASPRASGVNEQFF
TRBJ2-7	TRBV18	CASSRRDGTYEQYF
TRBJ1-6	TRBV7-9	CASRPTGDSPLHF
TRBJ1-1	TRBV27	CASSLNYGQLTEAFF
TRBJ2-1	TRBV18	CASSLAQGFHEQFF
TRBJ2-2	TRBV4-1	CASSQGPGTSGVTGELFF
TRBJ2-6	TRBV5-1	CASSILQGFSGANVLTF
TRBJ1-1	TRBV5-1	CASSLGQGAWTEAFF
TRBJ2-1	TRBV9	CASSVDGQGTYNEQFF
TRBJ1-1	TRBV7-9	CATSSKLNTEAFF
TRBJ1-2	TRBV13	CASSPQQGTNYGYTF
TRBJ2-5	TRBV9	CASSPLTQYF
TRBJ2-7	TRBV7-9	CASGYSYEQYF
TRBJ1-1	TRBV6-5	CASSYSGSTGVTEAFF
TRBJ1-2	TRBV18	CASSPLPGQDKSYGYTF
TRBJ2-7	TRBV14	CASSQGGERSNEQYF
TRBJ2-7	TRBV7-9	CASSPGTGHDEQYF
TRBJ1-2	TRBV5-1	CASSLAEGLTYGYTF
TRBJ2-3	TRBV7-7	CASSLGTASTDTQYF